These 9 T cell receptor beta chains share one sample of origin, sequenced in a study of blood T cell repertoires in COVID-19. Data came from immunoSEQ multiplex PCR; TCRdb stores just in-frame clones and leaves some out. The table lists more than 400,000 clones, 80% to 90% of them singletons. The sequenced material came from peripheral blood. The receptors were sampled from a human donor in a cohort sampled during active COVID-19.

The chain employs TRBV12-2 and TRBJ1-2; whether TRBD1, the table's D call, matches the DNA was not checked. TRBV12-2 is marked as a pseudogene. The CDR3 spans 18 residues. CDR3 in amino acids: CASRGEMSRDRASYGYTF. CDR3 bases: TGTGCAAGCCGGGGGGAGATGAGCCGGGACAGGGCCTCCTATGGCTACACCTTC.

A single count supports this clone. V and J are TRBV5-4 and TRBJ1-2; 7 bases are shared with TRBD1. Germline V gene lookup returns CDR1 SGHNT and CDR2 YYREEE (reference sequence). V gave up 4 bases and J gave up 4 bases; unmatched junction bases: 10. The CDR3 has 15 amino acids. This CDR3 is CASSVASGGIYGYTF. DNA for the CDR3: TGTGCCAGCAGCGTCGCTTCAGGGGGAATCTATGGCTACACCTTC.

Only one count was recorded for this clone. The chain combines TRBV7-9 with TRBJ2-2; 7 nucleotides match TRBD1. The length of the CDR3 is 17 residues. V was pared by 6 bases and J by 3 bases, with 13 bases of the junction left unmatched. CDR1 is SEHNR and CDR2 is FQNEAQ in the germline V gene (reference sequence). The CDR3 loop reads CASSALEGAGDTGELFF. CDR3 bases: TGTGCCAGCAGTGCACTTGAGGGGGCCGGGGACACCGGGGAGCTGTTTTTT.

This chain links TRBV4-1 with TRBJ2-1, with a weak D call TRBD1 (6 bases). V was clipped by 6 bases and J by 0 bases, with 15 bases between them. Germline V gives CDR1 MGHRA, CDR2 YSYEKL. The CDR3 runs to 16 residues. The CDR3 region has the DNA TGCGCCAGCAGTTGGGGGCCGGGATCCTCCTACAATGAGCAGTTCTTC. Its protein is CASSWGPGSSYNEQFF.

CDR3: CASSQDSRVRQPQHF. The DNA of the CDR3 is TGTGCCAGCAGCCAAGATTCGAGGGTGCGGCAGCCCCAGCATTTT. The V gene is TRBV3-1 (or the pseudogene TRBV3-2), the J gene TRBJ1-5, with D unresolved. The CDR3 loop spans 15 amino acids. The germline V and J ends were trimmed by 0 bases and 7 bases, with 13 bases remaining between them. Germline loops: CDR1 LGHDT, CDR2 YNNKEL (reference sequence).

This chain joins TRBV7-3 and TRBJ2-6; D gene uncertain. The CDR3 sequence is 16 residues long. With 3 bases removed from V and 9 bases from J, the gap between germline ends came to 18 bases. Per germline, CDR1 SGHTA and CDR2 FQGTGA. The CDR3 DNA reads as TGTGCCAGCAGCTTCGCGCGCTTATCGGGTGTCAACGTCCTGACTTTC. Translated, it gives CASSFARLSGVNVLTF.

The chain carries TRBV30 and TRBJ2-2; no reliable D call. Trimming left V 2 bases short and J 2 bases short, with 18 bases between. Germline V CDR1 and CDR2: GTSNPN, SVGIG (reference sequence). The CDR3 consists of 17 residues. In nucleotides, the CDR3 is TGTGCCTGGAGTTCATCCTTCCACGGGTTTAACACCGGGGAGCTGTTTTTT. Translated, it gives CAWSSSFHGFNTGELFF.

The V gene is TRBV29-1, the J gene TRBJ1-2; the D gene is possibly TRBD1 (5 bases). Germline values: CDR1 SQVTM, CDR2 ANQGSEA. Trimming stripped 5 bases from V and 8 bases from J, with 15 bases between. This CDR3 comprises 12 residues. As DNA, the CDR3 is TGCAGCGTTCAATTGGGGGGAGAGGGCTACACCTTC. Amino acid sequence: CSVQLGGEGYTF.

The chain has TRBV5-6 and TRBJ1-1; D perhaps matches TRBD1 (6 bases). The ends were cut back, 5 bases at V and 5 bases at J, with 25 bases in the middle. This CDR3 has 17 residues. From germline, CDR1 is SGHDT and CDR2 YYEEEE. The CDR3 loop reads CASSSSRGFIGRTEAFF. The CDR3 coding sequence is TGTGCCAGCAGTTCCTCCAGGGGCTTCATAGGCAGGACTGAAGCTTTCTTT.